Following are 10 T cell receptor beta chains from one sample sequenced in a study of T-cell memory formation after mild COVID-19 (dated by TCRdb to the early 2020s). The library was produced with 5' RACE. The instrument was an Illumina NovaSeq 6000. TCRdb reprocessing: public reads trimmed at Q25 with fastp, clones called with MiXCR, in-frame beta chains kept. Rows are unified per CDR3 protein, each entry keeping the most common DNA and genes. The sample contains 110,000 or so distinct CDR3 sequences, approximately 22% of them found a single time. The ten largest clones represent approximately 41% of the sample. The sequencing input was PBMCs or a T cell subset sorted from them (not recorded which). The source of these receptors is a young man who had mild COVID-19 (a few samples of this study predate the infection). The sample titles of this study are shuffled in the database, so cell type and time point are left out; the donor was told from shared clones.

CDR3 nucleotides: TGCGCCAGCAGCCAAAGGCCAAGGGGGGGCCAAGAGACCCAGTACTTC. Protein product: CASSQRPRGGQETQYF. The rearrangement links TRBV4-1 to TRBJ2-5, with TRBD2 as a possible D gene (7 bases). The CDR3 is 16 residues long. V lost 2 bases, J lost 1 base, and 14 bases lay in between. Germline V gene data show CDR1 as MGHRA and CDR2 as YSYEKL.

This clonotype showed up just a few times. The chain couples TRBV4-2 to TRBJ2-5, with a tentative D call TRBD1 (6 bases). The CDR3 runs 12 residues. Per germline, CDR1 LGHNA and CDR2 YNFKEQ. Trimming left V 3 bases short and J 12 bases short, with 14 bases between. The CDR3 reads CASSQAGHREYF. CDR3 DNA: TGTGCCAGCAGCCAGGCGGGTCACAGGGAGTACTTC.

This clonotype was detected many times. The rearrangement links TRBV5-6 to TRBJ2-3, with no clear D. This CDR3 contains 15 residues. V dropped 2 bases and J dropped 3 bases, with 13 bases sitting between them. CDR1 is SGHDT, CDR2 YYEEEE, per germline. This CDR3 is CASSFETLLTDTQYF. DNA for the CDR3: TGTGCCAGCAGCTTTGAGACACTACTTACAGATACGCAGTATTTT.

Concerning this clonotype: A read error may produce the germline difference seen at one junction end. The CDR3 bases are TGCGCCAGCAGATTGGGCAGGGACGAGCAGTACTTC. This gives the protein CASRLGRDEQYF. The chain uses TRBV5-1 and TRBJ2-7; possibly TRBD1 for D (5 bases). This CDR3 comprises 12 residues. Germline-derived CDR1 and CDR2 are SGHRS and YFSETQ.

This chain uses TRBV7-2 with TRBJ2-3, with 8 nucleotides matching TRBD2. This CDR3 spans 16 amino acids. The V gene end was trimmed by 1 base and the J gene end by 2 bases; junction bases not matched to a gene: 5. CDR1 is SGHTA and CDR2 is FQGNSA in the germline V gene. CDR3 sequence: CASSLVAAGVTDTQYF. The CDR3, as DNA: TGTGCCAGCAGCTTAGTAGCAGCGGGGGTCACAGATACGCAGTATTTT.

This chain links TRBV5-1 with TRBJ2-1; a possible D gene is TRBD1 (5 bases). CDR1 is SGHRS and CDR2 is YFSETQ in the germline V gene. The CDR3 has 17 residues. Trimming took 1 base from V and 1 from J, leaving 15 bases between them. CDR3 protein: CASSLSFYRQSYNEQFF. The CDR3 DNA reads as TGCGCCAGCAGCTTGTCCTTTTATCGACAGTCCTACAATGAGCAGTTCTTC.

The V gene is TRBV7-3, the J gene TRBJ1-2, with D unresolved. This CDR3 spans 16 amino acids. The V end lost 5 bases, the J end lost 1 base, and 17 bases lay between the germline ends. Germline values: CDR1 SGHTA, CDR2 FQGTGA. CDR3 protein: CASSPFSAADNYGYTF. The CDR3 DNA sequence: TGTGCCAGCAGCCCCTTTTCGGCGGCAGATAACTATGGCTACACCTTC.

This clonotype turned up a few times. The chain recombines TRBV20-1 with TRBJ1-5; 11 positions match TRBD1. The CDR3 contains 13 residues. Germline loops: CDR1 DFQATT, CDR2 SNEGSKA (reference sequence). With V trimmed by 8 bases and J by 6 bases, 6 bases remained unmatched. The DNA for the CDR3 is TGCAGTACCGGGACAGGGGGTTTTCAGCCCCAGCATTTT. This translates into CSTGTGGFQPQHF.

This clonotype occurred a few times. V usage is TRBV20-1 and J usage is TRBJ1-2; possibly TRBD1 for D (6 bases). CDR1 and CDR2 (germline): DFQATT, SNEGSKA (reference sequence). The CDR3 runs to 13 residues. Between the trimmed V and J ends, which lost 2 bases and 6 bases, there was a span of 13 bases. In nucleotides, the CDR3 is TGCAGTGCTAGACCAGGGGTGACGAATGGCTACACCTTC. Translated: CSARPGVTNGYTF.

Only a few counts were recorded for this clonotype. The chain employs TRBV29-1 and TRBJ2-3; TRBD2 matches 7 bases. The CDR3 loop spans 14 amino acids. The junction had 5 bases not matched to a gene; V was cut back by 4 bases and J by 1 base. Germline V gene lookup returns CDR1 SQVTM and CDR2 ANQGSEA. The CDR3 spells CSVVPRGGTDTQYF. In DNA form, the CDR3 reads TGCAGCGTTGTACCCCGGGGGGGCACAGATACGCAGTATTTT.